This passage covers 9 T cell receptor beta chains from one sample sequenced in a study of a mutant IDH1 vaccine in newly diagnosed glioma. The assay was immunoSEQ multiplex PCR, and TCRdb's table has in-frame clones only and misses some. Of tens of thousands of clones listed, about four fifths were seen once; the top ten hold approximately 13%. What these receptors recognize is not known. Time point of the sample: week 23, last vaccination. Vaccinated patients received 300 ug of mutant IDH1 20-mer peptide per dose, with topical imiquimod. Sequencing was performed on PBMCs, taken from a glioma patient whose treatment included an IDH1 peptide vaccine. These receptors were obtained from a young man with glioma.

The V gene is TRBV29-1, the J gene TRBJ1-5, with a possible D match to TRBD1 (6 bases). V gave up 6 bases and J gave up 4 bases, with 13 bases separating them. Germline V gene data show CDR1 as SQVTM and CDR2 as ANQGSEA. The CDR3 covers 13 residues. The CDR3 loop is CSVVQGLNQPQHF. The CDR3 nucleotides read TGCAGCGTCGTACAGGGTTTGAATCAGCCCCAGCATTTT.

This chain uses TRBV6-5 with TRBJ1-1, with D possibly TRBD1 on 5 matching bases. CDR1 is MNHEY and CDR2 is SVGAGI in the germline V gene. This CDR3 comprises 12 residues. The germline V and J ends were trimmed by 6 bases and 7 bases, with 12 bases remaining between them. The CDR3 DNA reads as TGTGCCAGCAGGAGTTGGGGGGGTGAAGCTTTCTTT. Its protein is CASRSWGGEAFF.

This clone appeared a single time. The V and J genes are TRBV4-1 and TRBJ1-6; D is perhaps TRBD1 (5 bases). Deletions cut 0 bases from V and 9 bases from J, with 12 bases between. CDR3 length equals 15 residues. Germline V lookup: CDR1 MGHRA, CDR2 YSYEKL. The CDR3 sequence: CASSQDGFQGSPLHF. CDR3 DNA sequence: TGCGCCAGCAGCCAAGACGGGTTTCAGGGTTCACCCCTCCACTTT.

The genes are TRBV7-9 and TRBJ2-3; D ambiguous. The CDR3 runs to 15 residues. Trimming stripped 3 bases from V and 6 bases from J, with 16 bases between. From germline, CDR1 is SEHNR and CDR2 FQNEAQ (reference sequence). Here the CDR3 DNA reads TGTGCCAGCAGCTTGGAAGGACGGCGTGGGGATACGCAGTATTTT. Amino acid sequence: CASSLEGRRGDTQYF.

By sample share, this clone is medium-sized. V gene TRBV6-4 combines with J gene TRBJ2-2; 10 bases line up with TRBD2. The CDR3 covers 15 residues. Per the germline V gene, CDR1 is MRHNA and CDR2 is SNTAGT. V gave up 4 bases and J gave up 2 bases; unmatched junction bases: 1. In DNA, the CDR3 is TGTGCCAGCAGTGGGACTAGCGGTAACACCGGGGAGCTGTTTTTT. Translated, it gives CASSGTSGNTGELFF.

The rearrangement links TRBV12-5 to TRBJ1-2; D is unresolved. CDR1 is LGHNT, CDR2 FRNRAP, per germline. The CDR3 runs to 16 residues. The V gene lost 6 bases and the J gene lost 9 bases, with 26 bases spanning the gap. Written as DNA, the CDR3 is TGTGCTAGTGGCCCCTCGAGAGGCGCAGGCCAAACCAGCTACACCTTC. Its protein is CASGPSRGAGQTSYTF.

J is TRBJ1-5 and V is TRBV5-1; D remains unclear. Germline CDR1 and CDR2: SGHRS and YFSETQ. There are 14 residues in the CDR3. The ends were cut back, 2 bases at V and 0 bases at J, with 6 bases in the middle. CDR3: CASSFPYSNQPQHF. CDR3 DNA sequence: TGCGCCAGCAGCTTCCCATATAGCAATCAGCCCCAGCATTTT.

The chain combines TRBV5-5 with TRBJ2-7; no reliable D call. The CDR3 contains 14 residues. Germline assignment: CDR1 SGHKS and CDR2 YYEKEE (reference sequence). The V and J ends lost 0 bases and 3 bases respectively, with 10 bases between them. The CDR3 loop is CASSLEARSYEQYF. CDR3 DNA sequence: TGTGCCAGCAGCTTGGAGGCCAGGAGCTACGAGCAGTACTTC.

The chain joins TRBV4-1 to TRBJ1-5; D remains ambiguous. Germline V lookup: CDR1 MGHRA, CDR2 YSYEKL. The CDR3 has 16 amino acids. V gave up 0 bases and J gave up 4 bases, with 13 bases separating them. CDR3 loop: CASSQDMGGRNQPQHF. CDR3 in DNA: TGCGCCAGCAGCCAAGATATGGGCGGGAGGAATCAGCCCCAGCATTTT.